The TCR beta chain described here comes from a study of cytomegalovirus exposure and HLA in healthy donors. Details on this clone: Antigen unknown.

Study results and limitations: There were a few CMV-associated chains whose specificity for CMV antigens was confirmed in vitro. Reportedly, cytomegalovirus status was diagnosed with high sensitivity and specificity.

The table came from immunoSEQ multiplex PCR; TCRdb's copy has only in-frame clones and leaves some out. This table has roughly 260,000 clones, around 91% appearing once. The CDR3 totals 18 residues. Germline V gene lookup returns CDR1 MDHEN and CDR2 SYDVKM. Trimming removed 5 bases from V and 1 base from J; junction bases left unmatched: 10. This receptor was taken from a woman between 18 and 29 years old in good health and CMV-seronegative. Sequencing was performed on PBMCs. The gene calls are TRBV28 and TRBJ2-2; 10 bases are a match to TRBD2. The CDR3 region has the DNA TGTGCCAGCAGTCGGAACGTAGCGGGGGGCTGGAACACCGGGGAGCTGTTTTTT. Its protein product is CASSRNVAGGWNTGELFF.